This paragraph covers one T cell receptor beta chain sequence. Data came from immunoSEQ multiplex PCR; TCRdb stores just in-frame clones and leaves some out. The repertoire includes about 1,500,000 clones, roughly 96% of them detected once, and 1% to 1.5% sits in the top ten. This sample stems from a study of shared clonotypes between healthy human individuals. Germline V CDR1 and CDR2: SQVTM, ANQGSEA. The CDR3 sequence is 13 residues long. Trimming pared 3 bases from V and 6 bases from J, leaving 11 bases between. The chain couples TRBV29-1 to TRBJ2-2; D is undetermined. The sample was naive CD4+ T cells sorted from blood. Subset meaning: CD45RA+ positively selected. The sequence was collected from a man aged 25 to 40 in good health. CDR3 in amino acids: CSVDRLQSGELFF. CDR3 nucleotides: TGCAGCGTTGACAGGTTGCAATCCGGGGAGCTGTTTTTT.